These 18 T cell receptor beta chains came from one sample sequenced in a study of T cell responses to AZD1222 COVID-19 vaccine. Only in-frame clones appear in the TCRdb table, and some are missing; sequencing was by immunoSEQ multiplex PCR. The sample has 110,000 or so clones; approximately 88% are singletons. The sequencing here drew on peripheral blood, taken 28 days after the second AZD1222 dose. These receptors were obtained from an adult who received the AZD1222 COVID-19 vaccine.

This chain links TRBV5-6 with TRBJ2-7; maybe TRBD1 (6 bases). V lost 4 bases and J lost 5, with 19 bases in between. The CDR3 is 15 residues long. The germline V gene has CDR1 SGHDT and CDR2 YYEEEE. As DNA, the CDR3 is TGTGCCAGCAGCCCGTACCGGGACAAATTAAACGAGCAGTACTTC. This translates into CASSPYRDKLNEQYF.

This rearrangement joins TRBV18 to TRBJ2-1, with 13 positions matching TRBD2. The germline V gene has CDR1 KGHSH and CDR2 LQKENI. The length of the CDR3 is 16 residues. With V trimmed by 5 bases and J by 5 bases, 6 bases remained unmatched. The CDR3 nucleotides read TGTGCCAGCTCAGCTACTAGCGGGGGGGTTCACAATGAGCAGTTCTTC. Protein: CASSATSGGVHNEQFF.

The chain joins TRBV4-2 to TRBJ1-1, with D unclear. Germline V gene sequence: CDR1 LGHNA, CDR2 YNFKEQ. The CDR3 contains 14 residues. V was clipped by 0 bases and J by 6 bases, with 11 bases between them. CDR3 residues: CASSQDRQDAEAFF. The CDR3 nucleotides read TGTGCCAGCAGCCAAGATAGGCAGGACGCTGAAGCTTTCTTT.

The rearrangement uses TRBV2 and TRBJ2-7; D not resolved. Per the germline V gene, CDR1 is SNHLY and CDR2 is FYNNEI. The CDR3 consists of 14 residues. V dropped 0 bases and J dropped 4 bases, with 10 bases sitting between them. The CDR3: CASSEAVAGYEQYF. CDR3 nucleotide sequence: TGTGCCAGCAGTGAAGCTGTGGCCGGATACGAGCAGTACTTC.

The chain links TRBV10-1 to TRBJ1-6, with TRBD1 as a possible D gene (5 bases). The ends were cut back, 5 bases at V and 7 bases at J, with 12 bases in the middle. Germline CDR1 reads WNHNN; CDR2 reads SYGVQD (reference sequence). The CDR3 loop spans 14 amino acids. CDR3 region: CASSRGARNSPLHF. The CDR3 DNA reads TGCGCCAGCAGTCGAGGGGCCCGAAATTCACCCCTCCACTTT.

V is TRBV29-1 and J is TRBJ2-2; D ambiguous. V lost 7 bases to trimming and J lost 9 bases, with 18 bases between them. Germline V gene data show CDR1 as SQVTM and CDR2 as ANQGSEA. This CDR3 has 13 residues. CDR3 protein: CSGWQGFSRELFF. Here the CDR3 DNA reads TGCAGCGGCTGGCAAGGGTTTTCCCGGGAGCTGTTTTTT.

Details on this clone: This sample includes further DNA sequences coding for the same CDR3. The genes are TRBV7-3 and TRBJ1-1; D is uncertain. In germline, CDR1 is SGHTA, CDR2 FQGTGA. V was shortened by 0 bases and J by 0 bases, with 2 bases between the two germline ends. The CDR3 spans 13 residues. CDR3 sequence reads: CASSLTVNTEAFF. The DNA for the CDR3 is TGTGCCAGCAGCTTAACGGTGAACACTGAAGCTTTCTTT.

The rearrangement uses TRBV7-2 and TRBJ2-5, with TRBD2 matching over 9 bases. This CDR3 is built from 15 residues. The ends lost 4 bases at V and 6 bases at J; junction bases unmatched: 9. The germline V gene encodes CDR1 SGHTA and CDR2 FQGNSA. DNA for the CDR3: TGTGCCAGCAGCTGGGAAGTCGCGGGGGGGAAGACCCAGTACTTC. Its protein product is CASSWEVAGGKTQYF.

The V and J genes are TRBV6-2 or TRBV6-3 and TRBJ1-1; TRBD1 is a possible D gene (6 bases). Germline V gene lookup returns CDR1 MNHEY and CDR2 SVGEGT. The CDR3 has 12 residues. V shed 2 bases and J shed 7 bases, with 8 bases lying between them. The CDR3 DNA reads TGTGCCAGCAGTTACAAGGGGGTTGAAGCTTTCTTT. Translated: CASSYKGVEAFF.

The chain carries TRBV7-9 and TRBJ1-5; a possible D gene is TRBD1 (5 bases). The CDR3 consists of 17 residues. Between the trimmed V and J ends, which lost 0 bases and 4 bases, there was a span of 16 bases. Germline V lookup: CDR1 SEHNR, CDR2 FQNEAQ (reference sequence). CDR3 residues: CASSLAGQGALNQPQHF. In DNA, the CDR3 is TGTGCCAGCAGCTTAGCGGGGCAAGGGGCCCTTAATCAGCCCCAGCATTTT.

The genes are TRBV7-9 and TRBJ2-2; D is possibly TRBD2 (5 bases). In germline, CDR1 is SEHNR, CDR2 FQNEAQ (reference sequence). The germline V and J ends were trimmed by 6 bases and 6 bases, with 11 bases remaining between them. This CDR3 has 13 amino acids. The CDR3 coding sequence is TGTGCCAGCAGTTTACCGGGATCCGGGGAGCTGTTTTTT. Amino acid sequence: CASSLPGSGELFF.

This sequence joins TRBV5-4 and TRBJ1-6; D gene unclear. Per the germline V gene, CDR1 is SGHNT and CDR2 is YYREEE (reference sequence). This CDR3 is built from 15 residues. The V end was cut by 0 bases, the J end by 8 bases, with 12 bases between. The CDR3 is CASSLVAGQDSPLHF. CDR3 DNA: TGTGCCAGCAGCTTGGTAGCCGGCCAGGATTCACCCCTCCACTTT.

The chain has TRBV6-5 and TRBJ1-6; D gene ambiguous. V was clipped by 8 bases and J by 2 bases, with 13 bases between them. Germline CDR1 and CDR2: MNHEY and SVGAGI. This CDR3 is 15 amino acids long. The CDR3 bases are TGTGCCAGCGGTCCCCCGGCGACCTATAATTCACCCCTCCACTTT. This gives the protein CASGPPATYNSPLHF.

The chain carries TRBV6-2 or TRBV6-3 and TRBJ1-5; a weak D match, TRBD1 (6 bases). Between the trimmed V and J ends, which lost 0 bases and 4 bases, there was a span of 19 bases. The CDR3 spans 18 residues. Looked up from germline, CDR1 is MNHEY and CDR2 is SVGEGT. This CDR3 reads CASSYSMVGTILNQPQHF. The DNA for the CDR3 is TGTGCCAGCAGTTACTCGATGGTTGGGACAATATTAAATCAGCCCCAGCATTTT.

V is TRBV7-2 and J is TRBJ2-4; D gene unclear. V lost 1 base and J lost 6, with 10 bases in between. This CDR3 contains 14 residues. Germline CDR1 and CDR2: SGHTA and FQGNSA. CDR3 DNA: TGTGCCAGCAGCTTAGGTATCACCGGAAACATTCAGTACTTC. Its translation is CASSLGITGNIQYF.

This chain links TRBV7-2 with TRBJ2-2; TRBD1 matches at 9 bases. This CDR3 spans 14 amino acids. Trimming took 4 bases from V and 4 from J; bases not matched to a gene: 1. Germline V gene data show CDR1 as SGHTA and CDR2 as FQGNSA. The CDR3 nucleotides are TGTGCCAGCAGCTCGGGACAGGGCACCGGGGAGCTGTTTTTT. Translation gives CASSSGQGTGELFF. The whole variable domain, filled in from reference TRBV7-2 and TRBJ2-2, reads GAGVSQSPSNKVTEKGKDVELRCDPISGHTALYWYRQSLGQGLEFLIYFQGNSAPDKSGLPSDRFSAERTGGSVSTLTIQRTQQEDSAVYLCASSSGQGTGELFFGEGSRLTVL.

The CDR3 protein is CASTTGSAPGGPADTQYF. The CDR3 DNA reads TGTGCCAGCACCACGGGTTCCGCGCCGGGGGGGCCGGCAGATACGCAGTATTTT. V gene TRBV28 combines with J gene TRBJ2-3; 8 bases are shared with TRBD2. The CDR3 length is 18 residues. Trimming removed 7 bases from V and 4 bases from J; junction bases left unmatched: 19. Looked up from germline, CDR1 is MDHEN and CDR2 is SYDVKM.

The rearrangement uses TRBV7-6 and TRBJ1-1; D gene ambiguous. The CDR3 loop spans 13 amino acids. Germline V gene lookup returns CDR1 SGHVS and CDR2 FNYEAQ. Trimming stripped 1 base from V and 6 bases from J, with 9 bases between. Here the CDR3 reads CASSLVSGAEAFF. The CDR3 nucleotides are TGTGCCAGCAGCTTAGTCTCGGGCGCTGAAGCTTTCTTT.